This TCR beta chain originates from a study of shared clonotypes between healthy human individuals. Repertoires were generated with immunoSEQ multiplex PCR, while TCRdb's copy carries only in-frame clones and drops some. The sample records roughly 1.5 million clones, approximately 98% being singletons. Study-wide results and caveats: Relative to memory subsets, naive subsets generally showed larger estimated richness.

Trimming shortened V by 5 bases and J by 8 bases, and 17 bases separated the two germline ends. Looked up from germline, CDR1 is SGDLS and CDR2 is YYNGEE. CDR3 size: 14 residues. This clone was detected a few times. Its antigen remains unidentified. The specimen was naive CD4+ T cells sorted from blood. Subset of the sample: CD45RA+ positively selected. The chain employs TRBV9 and TRBJ2-1, with D possibly TRBD1 on 7 matching bases. This clonotype was sampled from a man aged 25 to 40 in good health. The DNA of the CDR3 is TGTGCCAGCAGGGGGGGCCCAGACAGGGATGAGCAGTTCTTC. This sequence encodes CASRGGPDRDEQFF. Using reference TRBV9 and TRBJ2-1 for the parts outside the CDR3, the full variable domain is DSGVTQTPKHLITATGQRVTLRCSPRSGDLSVYWYQQSLDQGLQFLIQYYNGEERAKGNILERFSAQQFPDLHSELNLSSLELGDSALYFCASRGGPDRDEQFFGPGTRLTVL.